One and the same sample provided the 18 T cell receptor beta chains below, sequenced in a study of T-cell reconstitution after alpha-beta-depleted transplantation in children. TCRbeta library construction was performed incorporating unique molecular identifiers. TCRdb reprocessed the PCR reads with MiXCR, giving one entry per CDR3 protein. The sample has tens of thousands of distinct CDR3 sequences, 35% to 55% seen once. Sequencing used PBMCs, mostly from graft donor cells, obtained 360 days after TCRalphabeta/CD19-depleted stem cell transplant. The receptor set was obtained from a male patient between 10 and 17 years old who had a stem cell transplant for acute lymphoblastic leukemia, so the T cells may come from the graft donor.

The chain links TRBV3-1 to TRBJ2-7; D perhaps matches TRBD2 (5 bases). Germline CDR1 and CDR2: LGHDT and YNNKEL (reference sequence). The CDR3 runs 15 residues. V was cut by 2 bases and J by 3 bases, with 14 bases left in between. This CDR3 is CASSQTTRAIYEQYF. The CDR3 nucleotides read TGTGCCAGCAGCCAAACTACTAGGGCAATCTACGAGCAGTACTTC.

This clonotype was seen only once. The chain recombines TRBV7-9 with TRBJ1-2; tentative D call: TRBD1 (5 bases). CDR1 SEHNR and CDR2 FQNEAQ come from the germline V gene (reference sequence). CDR3 length: 15 amino acids. Trimming left V 5 bases short and J 7 bases short, with 20 bases between. The CDR3 nucleotides are TGTGCCAGCAGCCTCTGGGACGCGGGAGGGTTTGGCTACACCTTC. It translates to CASSLWDAGGFGYTF.

This clonotype occurred a few times. This chain connects TRBV5-1 to TRBJ2-7; 7 bases match TRBD2. V lost 5 bases and J lost 0; bases outside the gene matches: 8. Germline V gene sequence: CDR1 SGHRS, CDR2 YFSETQ. This CDR3 comprises 15 residues. The CDR3 region is CASRAGLPTSYEQYF. The CDR3 DNA is TGCGCCAGCAGGGCGGGACTACCAACCTCCTACGAGCAGTACTTC.

This clonotype turned up a few times. The chain uses TRBV3-1 and TRBJ1-4; 7 bases are a match to TRBD1. Trimming at V came to 3 bases and at J to 7 bases, leaving 8 bases not matched to a gene. The CDR3 extends over 15 amino acids. Germline V gives CDR1 LGHDT, CDR2 YNNKEL (reference sequence). In DNA, the CDR3 is TGTGCCAGCAGCCATGGTGAGCCAGGGGGTGAAAAACTGTTTTTT. It yields the protein CASSHGEPGGEKLFF.

The chain recombines TRBV14 with TRBJ2-7; the match to TRBD1 covers 11 bases. In germline, CDR1 is SGHDN, CDR2 FVKESK. This CDR3 has 16 residues. J gave up 4 bases and V 4 bases, and 9 bases lay outside the gene matches. The CDR3 protein is CASSPLPGQGAYEQYF. The CDR3 DNA reads TGTGCCAGCAGCCCCCTACCAGGACAGGGGGCTTACGAGCAGTACTTC.

V is TRBV29-1 and J is TRBJ2-7; D possibly corresponds to TRBD2 (6 bases). The V gene's germline CDR1 is SQVTM and CDR2 ANQGSEA. The CDR3 is made up of 15 amino acids. V was trimmed by 2 bases and J by 7 bases, leaving 21 bases between them. CDR3 nucleotide sequence: TGCAGCGTTGAAAGCGGGTCAGGCACTCCTGGGGAGCAGTACTTC. Its translation: CSVESGSGTPGEQYF.

The CDR3 loop reads CASSSESTDTQYF. In DNA, the CDR3 is TGTGCCAGCAGCTCGGAGAGCACAGATACGCAGTATTTT. The chain recombines TRBV4-2 with TRBJ2-3; D gene uncertain. The V end was cut by 5 bases, the J end by 0 bases, with 6 bases between. The germline gives CDR1 LGHNA, CDR2 YNFKEQ. There are 13 residues in the CDR3.

Written as DNA, the CDR3 is TGTGCCAGCAGGCGAGACAGCTCTGGAAACACCATATATTTT. Translated, it gives CASRRDSSGNTIYF. The chain is built from TRBV12-3 or TRBV12-4 and TRBJ1-3; D is possibly TRBD1 (5 bases). The CDR3 totals 14 residues. Trimming took 6 bases from V and 0 from J, leaving 9 bases between them.

The table lists this clonotype with a few counts. This rearrangement joins TRBV27 to TRBJ2-7; 11 nucleotides line up with TRBD2. Germline V gene lookup returns CDR1 MNHEY and CDR2 SMNVEV (reference sequence). Unmatched junction bases numbered 6, after V lost 5 bases and J lost 3 bases. This CDR3 is built from 15 residues. CDR3 sequence reads: CASSVLAGDFYEQYF. CDR3 DNA: TGTGCCAGCAGTGTACTAGCGGGAGACTTCTACGAGCAGTACTTC.

This clonotype has more than one count but fewer than ten. This chain joins TRBV2 and TRBJ2-3; 9 bases map to TRBD2. Trimming cost V 1 base and J 5 bases; bases outside gene matches: 10. This CDR3 is 17 amino acids long. The germline V gene encodes CDR1 SNHLY and CDR2 FYNNEI. Written as DNA, the CDR3 is TGTGCCAGCAGTGAAGGAGCGGGGGGAGGCCATCAAGATACGCAGTATTTT. This encodes CASSEGAGGGHQDTQYF.

V gene TRBV5-6 combines with J gene TRBJ2-5, with D possibly being TRBD1 (6 bases). The V and J ends lost 1 base and 5 bases respectively, with 12 bases between them. Germline CDR1 and CDR2: SGHDT and YYEEEE. The CDR3 contains 14 residues. The CDR3 region is CASSLWGRGETQYF. Here the CDR3 DNA reads TGTGCCAGCAGCTTGTGGGGGCGCGGCGAGACCCAGTACTTC.

This clonotype was seen more than once but under ten times. The chain combines TRBV6-2 or TRBV6-3 with TRBJ2-5; unclear D gene. V shed 2 bases and J shed 5 bases, with 3 bases lying between them. The germline V gene has CDR1 MNHEY and CDR2 SVGEGT. The length of the CDR3 is 11 residues. The CDR3 region is CASSYDETQYF. The DNA of the CDR3 is TGTGCCAGCAGTTACGACGAGACCCAGTACTTC.

The V gene is TRBV6-1, the J gene TRBJ2-1, with 9 bases fitting TRBD2. The germline gives CDR1 MNHNS, CDR2 SASEGT. With V trimmed by 5 bases and J by 3 bases, 5 bases remained unmatched. This CDR3 is built from 15 residues. The CDR3 sequence: CASSQWTSVYNEQFF. The CDR3 bases are TGTGCCAGCAGTCAATGGACTAGCGTCTACAATGAGCAGTTCTTC.

V and J are TRBV24-1 and TRBJ1-2; 7 bases align to TRBD1. The V gene's germline CDR1 is KGHDR and CDR2 SFDVKD. The V gene end was trimmed by 5 bases and the J gene end by 3 bases; junction bases not matched to a gene: 5. The CDR3 covers 14 residues. In nucleotides, the CDR3 is TGTGCCACCAGTGGGGCAGGGACAGACTATGGCTACACCTTC. Its translation is CATSGAGTDYGYTF.

The chain is built from TRBV12-3 or TRBV12-4 and TRBJ2-1, with 9 bases that match TRBD1. CDR3 length equals 16 residues. Losses at the gene ends were 5 bases for V and 8 bases for J; bases not matched to a gene: 13. The CDR3 nucleotides are TGTGCCAGCAGTGAACAGGGGGCCCTCGGGGAACATGAGCAGTTCTTC. The encoded protein is CASSEQGALGEHEQFF.

The chain recombines TRBV27 with TRBJ2-5; no definite D call. Germline lookup yields CDR1 MNHEY and CDR2 SMNVEV (reference sequence). Trimming removed 0 bases from V and 4 bases from J, with 9 bases in between. The CDR3 extends over 14 amino acids. The CDR3, as DNA: TGTGCCAGCAGTTTATCTGGGCCAGGAGAGACCCAGTACTTC. This encodes CASSLSGPGETQYF.

The chain carries TRBV7-9 and TRBJ1-1; D is uncertain. The CDR3 extends over 13 amino acids. V dropped 4 bases and J dropped 1 base, with 7 bases sitting between them. Germline values: CDR1 SEHNR, CDR2 FQNEAQ (reference sequence). The CDR3 DNA follows: TGTGCCAGCAGCTCGACCGAGAACACTGAAGCTTTCTTT. Translating it yields CASSSTENTEAFF. Full variable domain (missing parts from reference TRBV7-9 and TRBJ1-1): DTGVSQNPRHKITKRGQNVTFRCDPISEHNRLYWYRQTLGQGPEFLTYFQNEAQLEKSRLLSDRFSAERPKGSFSTLEIQRTEQGDSAMYLCASSSTENTEAFFGQGTRLTVV.

The DNA of the CDR3 is TGTGCCAGCGGTCGGACTATGAACACTGAAGCTTTCTTT. It translates to CASGRTMNTEAFF. V gene TRBV14 combines with J gene TRBJ1-1; D gene uncertain. The V gene's germline CDR1 is SGHDN and CDR2 FVKESK. V lost 8 bases and J 0 bases, leaving 10 bases between the germline ends. The CDR3 is 13 residues long. The full variable domain, with the rest looked up from reference TRBV14 and TRBJ1-1, is EAGVTQFPSHSVIEKGQTVTLRCDPISGHDNLYWYRRVMGKEIKFLLHFVKESKQDESGMPNNRFLAERTGGTYSTLKVQPAELEDSGVYFCASGRTMNTEAFFGQGTRLTVV.